The 15 T cell receptor beta chains presented below share a single source sample, sequenced in a study of cytomegalovirus exposure and HLA in healthy donors. PCR amplification relied on 60 Vbeta primers (plus 13 Jbeta primers). Produced via immunoSEQ multiplex PCR; TCRdb's table is partial and in-frame only. The repertoire consists of 100,000 or so clones, with over 70% occurring once and the leading ten covering around 8.6%. Material for sequencing was PBMCs. These receptors were obtained from a woman aged 40-49 years in good health and CMV-seropositive.

There are a few counts of this clone. The chain recombines TRBV19 with TRBJ1-3; D uncertain. V was trimmed by 3 bases and J by 0 bases, leaving 6 bases between them. CDR1 LNHDA and CDR2 SQIVND come from the germline V gene (reference sequence). There are 14 residues in the CDR3. The CDR3 DNA reads TGTGCCAGTAGTATTGTCAACTCTGGAAACACCATATATTTT. The encoded protein is CASSIVNSGNTIYF.

The chain joins TRBV11-2 to TRBJ2-1; TRBD2 matches 12 bases. V was pared by 5 bases and J by 6 bases, with 5 bases of the junction left unmatched. This CDR3 has 15 amino acids. CDR1 SGHAT and CDR2 FQNNGV come from the germline V gene. Here the CDR3 reads CASSARLAGANEQFF. The CDR3, as DNA: TGTGCCAGCAGCGCTAGACTAGCGGGAGCCAATGAGCAGTTCTTC.

Comments on this clone: Other DNA sequences in this sample translate to the same CDR3. The V gene is TRBV5-1, the J gene TRBJ2-3; the match to TRBD1 covers 7 bases. The CDR3 spans 16 residues. With V trimmed by 4 bases and J by 2 bases, 10 bases remained unmatched. Looked up from germline, CDR1 is SGHRS and CDR2 is YFSETQ. The CDR3 is CASSLRQGWLTDTQYF. CDR3 sequence (DNA): TGCGCCAGCAGCCTCCGACAGGGATGGCTCACAGATACGCAGTATTTT.

This rearrangement joins TRBV5-1 to TRBJ2-5, with 14 bases identical to TRBD2. The germline V gene has CDR1 SGHRS and CDR2 YFSETQ. There are 17 residues in the CDR3. J was trimmed by 3 bases and V by 4 bases; bases with no gene match: 8. CDR3 nucleotide sequence: TGCGCCAGCAGCCCCGGACTAGCGGGGGGACCCGAAGAGACCCAGTACTTC. Protein: CASSPGLAGGPEETQYF.

This clone has just a few counts. The chain uses TRBV5-1 and TRBJ1-4, with a tentative D call TRBD1 (6 bases). The CDR3 is made up of 13 amino acids. The V gene's germline CDR1 is SGHRS and CDR2 YFSETQ. Trimming shortened V by 4 bases and J by 6 bases, and 10 bases separated the two germline ends. In DNA form, the CDR3 reads TGCGCCAGCAGCCGGGACATGGATGAAAAACTGTTTTTT. Amino acids: CASSRDMDEKLFF. The full variable domain, rest sourced from reference TRBV5-1 and TRBJ1-4, is KAGVTQTPRYLIKTRGQQVTLSCSPISGHRSVSWYQQTPGQGLQFLFEYFSETQRNKGNFPGRFSGRQFSNSRSEMNVSTLELGDSALYLCASSRDMDEKLFFGSGTQLSVL.

J is TRBJ1-5 and V is TRBV7-2; TRBD1 aligns across 9 bases. The CDR3 has 14 residues. V shed 5 bases, J shed 4 bases, and the junction held 3 bases outside the gene matches. Germline CDR1 is SGHTA and CDR2 is FQGNSA. As DNA, the CDR3 is TGTGCCAGCAGCGGGACAGGGCGGAATCAGCCCCAGCATTTT. This sequence encodes CASSGTGRNQPQHF.

This chain joins TRBV10-3 and TRBJ1-2; 9 bases match TRBD1. This CDR3 spans 15 amino acids. CDR1 and CDR2 (germline): ENHRY, SYGVKD. J was trimmed by 4 bases and V by 2 bases; bases with no gene match: 5. The CDR3 region has the DNA TGTGCCATCAGTGAGGAGGGACAGGGTCGCTATGGCTACACCTTC. Protein product: CAISEEGQGRYGYTF.

The gene calls are TRBV18 and TRBJ2-1; 11 bases are a match to TRBD2. Unmatched junction bases numbered 7, after V lost 0 bases and J lost 3 bases. The germline CDR1 and CDR2 sequences are KGHSH and LQKENI. There are 18 residues in the CDR3. This chain's CDR3 is CASSPPGASGRHYNEQFF. In DNA form, the CDR3 reads TGTGCCAGCTCACCACCGGGGGCTAGCGGGAGGCACTACAATGAGCAGTTCTTC.

Notes on this clone: Mismatch with germline at one junction end may stem from a read error. The chain recombines TRBV7-9 with TRBJ2-5, with no clear D. Germline V lookup: CDR1 SEHNR, CDR2 FQNEAQ (reference sequence). This CDR3 is 11 amino acids long. The CDR3 reads CASSFLEAQYF. CDR3 bases: TGTGCCAGCAGCTTTTTAGAGGCCCAGTACTTC.

The CDR3 nucleotides are TGTGCCAGCAGTTCAGGTTATAGCACAGATACGCAGTATTTT. It yields the protein CASSSGYSTDTQYF. The chain links TRBV28 to TRBJ2-3; D unresolved. Per germline, CDR1 MDHEN and CDR2 SYDVKM. There are 14 residues in the CDR3. V lost 4 bases and J 0 bases, leaving 8 bases between the germline ends.

The gene calls are TRBV25-1 and TRBJ1-1; maybe TRBD1 (6 bases). Germline CDR1 and CDR2: MGHDK and SYGVNS. The CDR3 is 15 amino acids. Deletions cut 3 bases from V and 1 base from J, with 12 bases between. CDR3 protein: CASSDLGQPNTEAFF. The CDR3 DNA reads as TGTGCCAGCAGTGACCTCGGACAGCCGAACACTGAAGCTTTCTTT.

The V and J genes are TRBV9 and TRBJ1-5; no clear D gene. The V end lost 0 bases, the J end lost 9 bases, and 10 bases lay between the germline ends. Germline CDR1 is SGDLS and CDR2 is YYNGEE. This CDR3 has 13 residues. CDR3 residues: CASSVAGYGPQHF. CDR3 sequence (DNA): TGTGCCAGCAGCGTAGCAGGATATGGGCCCCAGCATTTT.

The rearrangement links TRBV7-9 to TRBJ2-5, with 10 bases fitting TRBD1. CDR3 size: 15 residues. Germline CDR1 is SEHNR and CDR2 is FQNEAQ (reference sequence). V was pared by 4 bases and J by 5 bases, with 7 bases of the junction left unmatched. DNA of the CDR3: TGTGCCAGCAGCTCTCCGGGACAGGGGTTTGAGACCCAGTACTTC. Its translation: CASSSPGQGFETQYF.

The chain combines TRBV4-1 with TRBJ2-5, with a possible D match to TRBD1 (5 bases). CDR1 MGHRA and CDR2 YSYEKL come from the germline V gene. CDR3 length equals 16 residues. Trimming removed 1 base at V and 1 base at J, with 13 bases between. CDR3: CASSQVGVGVQETQYF. Written as DNA, the CDR3 is TGCGCCAGCAGCCAAGTAGGGGTAGGCGTCCAAGAGACCCAGTACTTC.

The rearrangement links TRBV4-2 to TRBJ1-4; a possible D gene is TRBD1 (5 bases). The CDR3 extends over 14 amino acids. CDR1 and CDR2 (germline): LGHNA, YNFKEQ. With 1 base removed from V and 8 bases from J, the gap between germline ends came to 11 bases. The CDR3 DNA is TGTGCCAGCAGCCAAGGGGGCAGCCGGGAAAAACTGTTTTTT. As protein: CASSQGGSREKLFF.